These T cell receptor beta chains were read from a single sample in a study of blood T cell repertoires in COVID-19. This table comes from immunoSEQ multiplex PCR, and its TCRdb copy is limited to in-frame clones, with some not included. The sample shows about 34,000 clones, about 90% of them seen only once. The specimen was peripheral blood. The receptor source for this set is a man aged 80 or over with acute or convalescent COVID-19. Each CDR3 is given with its conserved first and last residue. The D gene is left open where the match is weak. Only part of the rows carry a size: once, few, many, or a class if the clone is expanded.

TRBD2 | TRBJ2-2 | . | TRBV5-4 | CASSFSGGNTGELFF | TGTGCCAGCAGCTTCAGCGGGGGGAACACCGGGGAGCTGTTTTTT
TRBD2 | TRBJ2-3 | . | TRBV7-6 | CASSLAGGAPDTQYF | TGTGCCAGCAGCTTAGCGGGAGGGGCCCCAGATACGCAGTATTTT
. | TRBJ2-7 | . | TRBV12-5 | CASSRSGYEQYF | TGTGCTAGTTCCCGATCGGGCTACGAGCAGTACTTC
TRBD1 | TRBJ2-7 | . | TRBV27 | CASSLTGGTYEQYF | TGTGCCAGCAGTTTGACAGGGGGGACCTACGAGCAGTACTTC
TRBD1 | TRBJ2-3 | . | TRBV2 | CATEHTDRVEYTQYF | TGTGCCACCGAACATACGGACAGGGTGGAATATACGCAGTATTTT
. | TRBJ1-2 | . | TRBV19 | CASTSGSFGYTF | TGTGCCAGTACGAGCGGGAGCTTTGGCTACACCTTC
. | TRBJ1-3 | . | TRBV28 | CASGFLSGNTIYF | TGTGCCTCCGGGTTTCTCTCTGGAAACACCATATATTTT
. | TRBJ1-4 | . | TRBV5-4 | CASSLAAGEKLFF | TGTGCCAGCAGCTTGGCAGCAGGGGAAAAACTGTTTTTT
TRBD1 | TRBJ1-2 | . | TRBV5-6 | CASSYISRDRDGYTF | TGTGCCAGCAGCTACATCAGTCGGGACAGGGATGGCTACACCTTC
TRBD1 | TRBJ1-2 | . | TRBV12-3/TRBV12-4 | CASSPQGARGYTF | TGTGCCAGCAGTCCACAGGGGGCGCGGGGCTACACCTTC
. | TRBJ2-2 | . | TRBV3-1/TRBV3-2 | CASSLLSPGELFF | TGTGCCAGCAGCCTTCTATCTCCCGGGGAGCTGTTTTTT
. | TRBJ1-1 | few | TRBV6-5 | CASSYRSRSKAFF | TGTGCCAGCAGTTATCGGAGCAGATCCAAAGCTTTCTTT
. | TRBJ1-2 | . | TRBV29-1 | CSASLEGLGYGYTF | TGCAGCGCCTCGTTAGAGGGCCTAGGATATGGCTACACCTTC
TRBD1 | TRBJ2-3 | . | TRBV9 | CASSVGGTGADTQYF | TGTGCCAGCAGCGTAGGGGGGACAGGGGCAGATACGCAGTATTTT
TRBD1 | TRBJ1-6 | . | TRBV19 | CASSTATGESPLHF | TGTGCCAGTAGTACTGCGACAGGGGAATCACCCCTCCACTTT
TRBD2 | TRBJ2-3 | . | TRBV7-2 | CASSLGSGGADTQYF | TGTGCCAGCAGCTTAGGGAGCGGGGGTGCAGATACGCAGTATTTT
TRBD2 | TRBJ2-1 | once | TRBV7-9 | CASSRPGTSGARNEQFF | TGTGCCAGCAGCCGACCCGGGACTAGCGGGGCCAGGAATGAGCAGTTCTTC
. | TRBJ1-5 | once | TRBV27 | CASRGEGNQPQHF | TGTGCCAGCAGGGGGGAGGGAAATCAGCCCCAGCATTTT
TRBD1 | TRBJ1-6 | . | TRBV10-1 | CASSPDRNSPLHF | TGCGCCAGCAGCCCGGACAGGAATTCACCCCTCCACTTT
. | TRBJ1-1 | once | TRBV6-5 | CASSYAGTQNTEAFF | TGTGCCAGCAGTTACGCCGGGACACAGAACACTGAAGCTTTCTTT
. | TRBJ2-7 | . | TRBV10-3 | CAISPGGSYEQYF | TGTGCCATCAGCCCCGGGGGCTCCTACGAGCAGTACTTC
. | TRBJ2-3 | . | TRBV5-1 | CASSPGLQGSTDTQYF | TGCGCCAGCAGCCCTGGCCTCCAGGGTAGCACAGATACGCAGTATTTT
. | TRBJ2-1 | . | TRBV5-1 | CASSLSGVFYNEQFF | TGCGCCAGCAGCTTGAGCGGCGTTTTCTACAATGAGCAGTTCTTC
TRBD1 | TRBJ1-2 | . | TRBV7-9 | CASIGTGDNYGYTF | TGTGCCAGCATAGGGACAGGGGATAACTATGGCTACACCTTC
. | TRBJ2-1 | . | TRBV5-8 | CASSLLGTQSEQFF | TGTGCCAGCAGCTTGCTGGGGACTCAAAGTGAGCAGTTCTTC
. | TRBJ2-2 | . | TRBV2 | CASRVTGNTGELFF | TGTGCCAGCAGGGTGACAGGGAACACCGGGGAGCTGTTTTTT
. | TRBJ1-3 | few | TRBV12-3/TRBV12-4 | CASSTGSPVYF | TGTGCCAGCTCCACGGGGTCACCGGTTTATTTT
. | TRBJ1-6 | . | TRBV1 | CTSSHTGQRKAPLHF | TGCACCAGCAGCCACACCGGACAAAGGAAGGCACCCCTCCACTTT
. | TRBJ2-2 | . | TRBV12-5 | CASGLVLEGRMIGELFF | TGTGCTAGTGGTTTGGTACTGGAGGGGCGTATGATCGGGGAGCTGTTTTTT
TRBD1 | TRBJ1-1 | . | TRBV7-9 | CASSLFRDRGTEAFF | TGTGCCAGCAGCTTATTCCGGGACAGGGGTACTGAAGCTTTCTTT
. | TRBJ1-5 | . | TRBV20-1 | CSARADGAQHF | TGCAGTGCTAGAGCCGACGGAGCCCAGCATTTT
. | TRBJ1-5 | once | TRBV11-2 | CASSASLDQPQHF | TGTGCCAGCAGCGCGAGCTTGGATCAGCCCCAGCATTTT
. | TRBJ2-2 | . | TRBV5-1 | CASSLSREWAGELFF | TGCGCCAGCAGCTTGTCGAGGGAATGGGCCGGGGAGCTGTTTTTT
TRBD1 | TRBJ2-7 | . | TRBV9 | CASSLGQGETYEQYF | TGTGCCAGCAGCCTGGGACAGGGGGAAACCTACGAGCAGTACTTC
. | TRBJ2-3 | . | TRBV12-3/TRBV12-4 | CASRFSTDTQYF | TGTGCCAGCAGGTTTTCGACAGATACGCAGTATTTT
. | TRBJ2-1 | . | TRBV2 | CASERNSYNEQFF | TGTGCCAGCGAACGAAACAGCTACAATGAGCAGTTCTTC
. | TRBJ1-6 | . | TRBV27 | CASSLISAGDSPLHF | TGTGCCAGCAGTTTAATTTCGGCAGGGGATTCACCCCTCCACTTT
. | TRBJ2-7 | . | TRBV5-1 | CASSTGMYYEQYF | TGCGCCAGCAGCACAGGGATGTACTACGAGCAGTACTTC
TRBD2 | TRBJ2-7 | . | TRBV11-2 | CASSRGGYEQYF | TGTGCCAGCAGCCGGGGGGGCTACGAGCAGTACTTC
TRBD1 | TRBJ1-2 | . | TRBV10-3 | CAISEWPGTDYGYTF | TGTGCCATCAGTGAGTGGCCCGGGACAGACTATGGCTACACCTTC
. | TRBJ2-5 | . | TRBV7-2 | CASSLVLGREETQYF | TGTGCCAGCAGCTTAGTTTTAGGCAGGGAAGAGACCCAGTACTTC
TRBD1 | TRBJ1-1 | . | TRBV28 | CASSLEGAPNTEAFF | TGTGCCAGCAGTTTAGAGGGGGCCCCGAACACTGAAGCTTTCTTT
TRBD1 | TRBJ1-2 | . | TRBV27 | CASRRGGQGLGYTF | TGTGCCAGCAGACGGGGGGGACAGGGACTGGGCTACACCTTC
. | TRBJ1-1 | . | TRBV19 | CASTPLPGNTEAFF | TGTGCCAGTACCCCCTTGCCGGGGAACACTGAAGCTTTCTTT
TRBD1 | TRBJ2-1 | . | TRBV11-2 | CASSRDRGDINEQFF | TGTGCCAGCAGCCGGGACAGGGGGGATATCAATGAGCAGTTCTTC
TRBD1 | TRBJ2-1 | . | TRBV6-4 | CASSDSTGGNEQFF | TGTGCCAGCAGTGACTCAACAGGGGGGAATGAGCAGTTCTTC
TRBD1 | TRBJ1-4 | . | TRBV27 | CASTPTGNREKLFF | TGTGCCAGCACCCCGACAGGGAATCGTGAAAAACTGTTTTTT
. | TRBJ1-3 | . | TRBV10-1 | CASSAPSDRTPIGAGNTIYF | TGCGCCAGCAGTGCCCCCAGTGACAGGACCCCTATTGGGGCTGGAAACACCATATATTTT
. | TRBJ1-2 | . | TRBV7-9 | CASSSTTSGDYGYTF | TGTGCCAGCAGCTCTACAACTTCGGGGGACTATGGCTACACCTTC
TRBD1 | TRBJ2-5 | once | TRBV29-1 | CSVGTGAGETQYF | TGCAGCGTTGGGACAGGGGCGGGAGAGACCCAGTACTTC
TRBD1 | TRBJ2-1 | . | TRBV24-1 | CATSDYGDRGRVEQFF | TGTGCCACCAGTGATTATGGGGACAGGGGGCGGGTCGAGCAGTTCTTC
TRBD1 | TRBJ1-4 | . | TRBV7-9 | CASSFTTGTNEKLFF | TGTGCCAGCAGCTTCACGACAGGGACTAATGAAAAACTGTTTTTT
TRBD1 | TRBJ1-1 | . | TRBV6-5 | CASRETGGDTEAFF | TGTGCCAGCAGGGAGACAGGGGGGGACACTGAAGCTTTCTTT
. | TRBJ1-1 | medium-sized | TRBV27 | CASSFSRGSTEAFF | TGTGCCAGCAGTTTCTCCAGGGGCTCCACTGAAGCTTTCTTT
. | TRBJ2-5 | . | TRBV19 | CASSPRTDETQYF | TGTGCCAGTAGTCCCCGGACAGACGAGACCCAGTACTTC
TRBD1 | TRBJ1-2 | once | TRBV10-3 | CATGTAGGYTF | TGTGCCACGGGGACAGCGGGTGGCTACACCTTC
. | TRBJ1-6 | . | TRBV2 | CASSEAPGSPLHF | TGTGCCAGCAGTGAAGCGCCCGGGTCACCCCTCCACTTT
TRBD1 | TRBJ1-3 | . | TRBV3-1/TRBV3-2 | CASSQEDRAPGNTIYF | TGTGCCAGCAGCCAAGAAGACAGGGCCCCTGGAAACACCATATATTTT